A single TCR beta chain is shown here with its context. Its specific antigen is unknown. This record comes from a study of T cells expressing NK-cell markers (dated by TCRdb to between 2020 and 2021). In the study overall: Three sorted T-cell subsets (CD3+CD56+NKG2C+, CD3+CD56+NKG2C- and CD3+CD56-NKG2C+) from about 8 donors had their TCR beta-chain repertoires profiled. Among the eight sequenced donors, seven were HCMV-seropositive and one was HCMV-seronegative. All eight donors whose samples were sequenced were randomly selected healthy volunteers, three of them men and five women. Illumina HiSeq 2000/2500, MiSeq or NextSeq was used to sequence libraries as 2 x 150 bp reads.

The reads were generated on an Illumina HiSeq 2000. The TCR beta cDNA libraries were made using 5'RACE template switching, a step that added both a universal primer site and unique molecular identifiers. cDNA synthesis was primed from the TCR beta constant segment, followed by two successive PCR amplification steps. The authors' pipeline ran thus. MIGEC was used to demultiplex reads and group the reads by UMI, and MiTCR was used to assemble and quantify clonotypes. Only TCR cDNA sequences supported by at least two reads were kept to exclude erroneous sequences. The tcR package was used for downstream repertoire analysis, and clonotypes were matched between fractions using CDR3 nucleotide sequence together with V segment. VDJmatch was used to annotate antigen specificity against VDJdb, with one amino acid substitution in CDR3 allowed. TCRdb reprocessed the reads and lists each CDR3 protein sequence as a single entry, with no DNA. TCRdb, rather than the study authors, made the V and J calls. The sample's table covers about 410,000 distinct CDR3 sequences. The ten largest clones take up around 10% of the sample.

To determine HCMV serostatus, a commercial ELISA kit was used to detect HCMV-specific IgG in serum. Ficoll density gradient centrifugation was used to isolate peripheral blood mononuclear cells from blood. CDR1 is given as SNHLY and CDR2 as FYNNEI, both from the germline V gene. The CDR3 runs 16 amino acids, cysteine and phenylalanine included. The record lacks a DNA sequence. Broader findings and caveats from the paper: Those dominant clonotypes were again the most abundant among CD3+CD56-NKG2C+ cells in several donors, at roughly 25-60.1%. It remained unclear whether the expanded NKG2C-expressing T cell clones were specific for HCMV antigens. For five or six donors, the dominant CD3+CD56+NKG2C+ clonotypes were among the top 10 CD8+ clonotypes and accounted for about 1.0-8% of CD8+ T cells.

The rearrangement joined TRBV2 to TRBJ1-5; TCRdb's D gene call, TRBD1, goes unchecked for lack of DNA. What was sequenced was blood T cells: a sorted CD56 or NKG2C T cell subset, CD4+ or CD8+ T cells, or bulk PBMC T cells (not recorded which). This TCR derives from a woman aged 45-65 years in good health. Donor details come from another sample of the same person, matched by shared clones. The CDR3 here reads CASSDGTGDIGQPQHF.